This TCR beta chain emerged from a study of T cells expressing NK-cell markers. In the study overall: It was sorted CD3+CD56-NKG2C+, CD3+CD56+NKG2C- and CD3+CD56+NKG2C+ T cells that provided the TCR beta repertoires. Seven HCMV-seropositive donors and one seronegative donor made up the eight sequenced donors.

The CDR3 sequence is 14 residues long. Germline loops: CDR1 SGHRS, CDR2 YFSETQ. TCRdb re-called the 5' RACE reads and shows each CDR3 protein once, DNA omitted. With 300,000 to 500,000 distinct CDR3 sequences in the sample, the ten largest clones hold approximately 11%. The chain links TRBV5-1 to TRBJ1-4. The TCR comes from a woman in her forties or fifties in good health. The sequencing input was blood T cells: a sorted CD56 or NKG2C T cell subset, CD4+ or CD8+ T cells, or bulk PBMC T cells (not recorded which). This CDR3 is CASSLVYSNEKLFF.